This T cell receptor (beta chain) was sequenced during a study of T cells in Graves' hyperthyroidism and ophthalmopathy. RNA transcripts yielded amplified TCR beta CDR3 regions. With the HTBI primer set, the TCR CDR3 went through a first round of RT-PCR. In TCRdb, the multiplex PCR reads were re-called with MiXCR into one record per CDR3 protein. This table has roughly 500,000 distinct CDR3 sequences, over 45% appearing once. This CDR3 is built from 16 residues. The V gene lost 3 bases and the J gene lost 6 bases, with 21 bases spanning the gap. Germline assignment: CDR1 SGDLS and CDR2 YYNGEE. Material for sequencing was peripheral blood or thyroid tissue (not recorded which). The V call is TRBV9, the J call TRBJ1-2; weak D call: TRBD1 (6 bases). The clonotype comes from an adult woman with Graves' disease, either hyperthyroidism or ophthalmopathy (not recorded which). This CDR3 is CASSAPRGGGQDGYTF. CDR3 sequence (DNA): TGTGCCAGCAGCGCACCCCGAGGTGGGGGACAAGATGGCTACACCTTC.